This T cell receptor (beta chain) originates from a study of T-cell memory formation after mild COVID-19. Study findings and constraints: Clones that contracted clustered mainly in CM and EM if CD4+ and in EMRA if CD8+. Clones contracting across day 15 to 85 had a balanced CD4/CD8 profile; later expanding clones leaned CD4+. Pre-infection memory contained some responding clones, which suggested that cross-reactive memory had joined.

Employing constant-segment primers, 5'RACE generated TCR alpha and TCR beta cDNA libraries bearing sample barcodes and UMIs. TCRdb called the 5' RACE reads again in MiXCR, with one record for every CDR3 protein. In the table there are 150,000 or so distinct CDR3 sequences, about 14% of which are singletons. This clonotype has a handful of counts. Antigen unknown. In germline, CDR1 is MNHEY, CDR2 SMNVEV (reference sequence). The V gene end was trimmed by 3 bases and the J gene end by 6 bases; junction bases not matched to a gene: 10. The CDR3 loop spans 15 amino acids. This chain uses TRBV27 with TRBJ2-7, with 8 bases that match TRBD1. The sequence was obtained from an adult woman who had mild COVID-19 (a few samples of this study predate the infection). Cell type and time point are not known. Specimen: PBMCs or a T cell subset sorted from them (not recorded which). CDR3 coding DNA: TGTGCCAGCAGTTTTGGGGACAGGAGGGTCGGCGAGCAGTACTTC. As protein: CASSFGDRRVGEQYF.